These T cell receptor beta chains were read from a single sample in a study of response to subunit inactivated influenza vaccine. TCRdb used MiXCR to reprocess the RT-PCR reads, holding one entry per CDR3 protein. The table records 500,000 to 600,000 distinct CDR3 sequences, 16% of them present only once. The material was CD4+ T cells sorted from PBMCs, obtained less than 30 months after vaccination. Every receptor here comes from a man aged 50-75 years who received an inactivated influenza vaccine. Each CDR3 is given with its conserved first and last residue.

j_call v_call cdr3_aa
TRBJ2-7 TRBV5-1 CASSLDGQTYEQYF
TRBJ2-3 TRBV28 CASSLWVTSGTDTQYF
TRBJ2-3 TRBV7-9 CASSFRGRADTQYF
TRBJ2-3 TRBV4-3 CASSQAPWGDTQYF
TRBJ2-6 TRBV10-3 CAISESDTSGANVLTF
TRBJ2-3 TRBV9 CASSVEAGLTDTQYF
TRBJ1-1 TRBV10-3 CAISQETMNTEAFF
TRBJ2-7 TRBV12-3/TRBV12-4 CASKRDRAHEQYF
TRBJ2-2 TRBV28 CASSFLAGDTGELFF
TRBJ1-2 TRBV25-1 CASESNYGYTF
TRBJ2-7 TRBV6-1 CASRLGTGGIYEQYF
TRBJ1-6 TRBV10-3 CAISEARDSPLHF
TRBJ2-1 TRBV25-1 CASSEVRVSYNEQFF
TRBJ2-3 TRBV9 CASSVLPRTDTQYF
TRBJ2-5 TRBV12-3/TRBV12-4 CASSFTGETQYF
TRBJ1-1 TRBV3-1 CASSQRRAGTEAFF
TRBJ1-1 TRBV12-3/TRBV12-4 CASSLGRDREVFF
TRBJ2-3 TRBV7-2 CASSLVPGRSTDTQYF
TRBJ2-1 TRBV12-3/TRBV12-4 CASSPTQRGNEQFF
TRBJ1-5 TRBV12-3/TRBV12-4 CASSLGLTGGNQPQHF
TRBJ1-5 TRBV4-2 CASSQEGGILQPQHF
TRBJ2-2 TRBV7-6 CASSAQTGANTGELFF
TRBJ1-1 TRBV6-1 CASAPPREVTTEAFF